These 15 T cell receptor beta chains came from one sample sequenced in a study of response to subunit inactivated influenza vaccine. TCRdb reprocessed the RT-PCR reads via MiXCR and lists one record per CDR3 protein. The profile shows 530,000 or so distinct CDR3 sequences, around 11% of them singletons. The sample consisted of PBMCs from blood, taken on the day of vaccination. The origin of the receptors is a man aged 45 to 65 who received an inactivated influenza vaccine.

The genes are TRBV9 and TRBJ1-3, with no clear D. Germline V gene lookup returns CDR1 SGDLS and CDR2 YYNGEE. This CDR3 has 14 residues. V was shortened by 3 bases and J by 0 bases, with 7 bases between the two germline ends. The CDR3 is CASSEQSSGNTIYF. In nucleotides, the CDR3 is TGTGCCAGCAGCGAACAGAGCTCTGGAAACACCATATATTTT.

The CDR3 DNA sequence: TGCGCCAGCAGCTTTGTAGACAACACTGAAGCTTTCTTT. Translated, it gives CASSFVDNTEAFF. The J gene is TRBJ1-1, the V gene TRBV5-1; D is unresolved. CDR3 length: 13 amino acids. Per the germline V gene, CDR1 is SGHRS and CDR2 is YFSETQ. Trimming took 2 bases from V and 2 from J, leaving 7 bases between them.

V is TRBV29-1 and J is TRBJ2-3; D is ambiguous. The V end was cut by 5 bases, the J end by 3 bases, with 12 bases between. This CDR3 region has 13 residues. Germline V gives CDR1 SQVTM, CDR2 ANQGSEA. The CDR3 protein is CSVSGVTTDTQYF. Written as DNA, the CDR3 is TGCAGCGTTAGTGGCGTCACAACAGATACGCAGTATTTT.

CDR3 protein: CSAQTGPLAKNIQYF. The DNA of the CDR3 is TGCAGTGCCCAGACAGGGCCCTTAGCCAAAAACATTCAGTACTTC. The chain recombines TRBV20-1 with TRBJ2-4; TRBD1 matches 7 bases. Germline assignment: CDR1 DFQATT and CDR2 SNEGSKA (reference sequence). V was pared by 6 bases and J by 0 bases, with 8 bases of the junction left unmatched. The CDR3 totals 15 residues.

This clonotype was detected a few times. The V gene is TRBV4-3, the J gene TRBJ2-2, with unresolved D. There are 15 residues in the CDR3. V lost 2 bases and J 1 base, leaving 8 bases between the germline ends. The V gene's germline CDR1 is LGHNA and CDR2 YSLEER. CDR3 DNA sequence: TGCGCCAGCAGCCAACCTGACCAGAACACCGGGGAGCTGTTTTTT. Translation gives CASSQPDQNTGELFF.

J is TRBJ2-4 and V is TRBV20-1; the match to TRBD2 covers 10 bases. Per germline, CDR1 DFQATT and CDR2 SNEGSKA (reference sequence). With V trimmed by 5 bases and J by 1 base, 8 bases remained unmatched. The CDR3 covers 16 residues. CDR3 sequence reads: CSAERLAGDAKNIQYF. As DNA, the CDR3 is TGCAGTGCTGAAAGGCTAGCGGGAGATGCCAAAAACATTCAGTACTTC.

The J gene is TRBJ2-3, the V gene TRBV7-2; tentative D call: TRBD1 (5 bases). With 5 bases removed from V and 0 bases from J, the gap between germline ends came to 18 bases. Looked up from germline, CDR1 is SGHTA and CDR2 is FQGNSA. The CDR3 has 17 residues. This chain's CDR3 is CASSRQSYFSSTDTQYF. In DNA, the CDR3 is TGTGCCAGCAGCCGACAGTCCTACTTCTCTAGCACAGATACGCAGTATTTT.

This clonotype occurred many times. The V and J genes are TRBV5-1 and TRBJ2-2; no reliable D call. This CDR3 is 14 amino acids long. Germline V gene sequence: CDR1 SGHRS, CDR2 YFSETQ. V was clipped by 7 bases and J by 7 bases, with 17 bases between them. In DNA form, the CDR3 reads TGCGCCAGCGGCCCTTCTTTTGCCCTCGGGGAGCTGTTTTTT. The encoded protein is CASGPSFALGELFF.

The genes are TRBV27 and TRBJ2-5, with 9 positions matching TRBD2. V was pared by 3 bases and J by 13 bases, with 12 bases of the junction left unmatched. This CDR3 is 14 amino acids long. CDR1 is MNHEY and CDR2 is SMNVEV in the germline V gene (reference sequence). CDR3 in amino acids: CASSLAASGALMYF. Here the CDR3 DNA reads TGTGCCAGCAGTTTGGCAGCTAGCGGGGCCCTGATGTACTTC.

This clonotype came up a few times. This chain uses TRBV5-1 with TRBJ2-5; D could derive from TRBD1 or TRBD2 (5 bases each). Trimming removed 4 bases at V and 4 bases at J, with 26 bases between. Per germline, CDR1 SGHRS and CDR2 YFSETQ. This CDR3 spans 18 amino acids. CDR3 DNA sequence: TGCGCCAGCAGCACGGGGCCTCTCCGGGGAAGTAGAGGAGAGACCCAGTACTTC. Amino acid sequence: CASSTGPLRGSRGETQYF.

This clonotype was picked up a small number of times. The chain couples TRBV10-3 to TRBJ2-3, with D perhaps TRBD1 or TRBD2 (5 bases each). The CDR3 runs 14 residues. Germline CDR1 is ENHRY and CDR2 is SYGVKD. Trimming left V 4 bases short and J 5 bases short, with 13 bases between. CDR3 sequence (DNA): TGTGCCATCAGTGTGGTGGGGGTAGGAGATACGCAGTATTTT. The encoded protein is CAISVVGVGDTQYF.

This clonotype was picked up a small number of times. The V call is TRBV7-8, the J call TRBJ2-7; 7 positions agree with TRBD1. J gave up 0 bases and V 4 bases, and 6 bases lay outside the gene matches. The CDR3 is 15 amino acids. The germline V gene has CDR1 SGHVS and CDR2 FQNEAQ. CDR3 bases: TGTGCCAGCAGCTCTTACAGGGGAAGCTCCTACGAGCAGTACTTC. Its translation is CASSSYRGSSYEQYF.

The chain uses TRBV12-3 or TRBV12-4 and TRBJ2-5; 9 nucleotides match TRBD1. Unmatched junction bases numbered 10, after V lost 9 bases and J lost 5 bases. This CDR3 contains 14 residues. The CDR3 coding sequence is TGTGCCAGTGGGGACAGGGAGGTTACGGAGACCCAGTACTTC. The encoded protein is CASGDREVTETQYF.

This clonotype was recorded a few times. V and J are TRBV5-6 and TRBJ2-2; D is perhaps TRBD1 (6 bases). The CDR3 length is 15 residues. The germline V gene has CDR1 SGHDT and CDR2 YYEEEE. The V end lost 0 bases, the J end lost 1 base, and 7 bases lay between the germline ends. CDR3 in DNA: TGTGCCAGCAGCTTGGAACAGGGGAACACCGGGGAGCTGTTTTTT. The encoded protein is CASSLEQGNTGELFF. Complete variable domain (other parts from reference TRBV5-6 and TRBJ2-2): DAGVTQSPTHLIKTRGQQVTLRCSPKSGHDTVSWYQQALGQGPQFIFQYYEEEERQRGNFPDRFSGHQFPNYSSELNVNALLLGDSALYLCASSLEQGNTGELFFGEGSRLTVL.

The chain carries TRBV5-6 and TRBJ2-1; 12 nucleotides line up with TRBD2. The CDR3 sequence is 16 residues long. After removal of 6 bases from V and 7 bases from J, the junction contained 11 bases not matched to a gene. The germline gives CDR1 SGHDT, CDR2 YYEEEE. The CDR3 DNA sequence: TGTGCCAGCAACCCCCTAGCGGGAGGGCCAGGGAATGAGCAGTTCTTC. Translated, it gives CASNPLAGGPGNEQFF.